The 18 T cell receptor beta chains given below trace back to one sample, sequenced in a study of T cell repertoires in ileal Crohn's disease. Libraries were prepared by immunoSEQ multiplex PCR; TCRdb keeps only in-frame clonotypes and omits some of them. The sample contains 11,000 to 15,000 clones, approximately 78% of which appear only once. Sequencing was performed on ileal tissue. These TCRs come from an adult with Crohn's disease.

The CDR3 DNA sequence: TGTGCCAGTAGTATCCGTTCAGGGGGAGCCTATGGCTACACCTTC. This sequence encodes CASSIRSGGAYGYTF. J is TRBJ1-2 and V is TRBV19; TRBD1 matches 7 bases. Germline CDR1 reads LNHDA; CDR2 reads SQIVND (reference sequence). J lost 4 bases, V lost 3 bases, and 8 bases had no gene match. The CDR3 loop spans 15 amino acids.

The chain is built from TRBV10-2 and TRBJ2-2; a possible D gene is TRBD1 (6 bases). Deletions cut 9 bases from V and 0 bases from J, with 14 bases between. CDR1 is WSHSY and CDR2 is SAAADI in the germline V gene. CDR3 length: 15 residues. The CDR3 sequence: CASEPGASNTGELFF. The CDR3 bases are TGCGCCAGTGAACCAGGGGCATCGAACACCGGGGAGCTGTTTTTT.

V is TRBV7-8 and J is TRBJ1-4; maybe TRBD1 (5 bases). The CDR3 loop spans 14 amino acids. V was cut by 1 base and J by 5 bases, with 8 bases left in between. CDR1 and CDR2 from the germline V gene are SGHVS and FQNEAQ. Here the CDR3 DNA reads TGTGCCAGCAGCTTAGGACAGTTAAATGAAAAACTGTTTTTT. Residues: CASSLGQLNEKLFF.

The CDR3 protein is CASSSSGGQGYEQYF. The CDR3 bases are TGTGCCAGCAGCTCCTCCGGGGGACAGGGCTACGAGCAGTACTTC. The chain recombines TRBV7-2 with TRBJ2-7; 9 bases line up with TRBD1. The length of the CDR3 is 15 residues. The V gene's germline CDR1 is SGHTA and CDR2 FQGNSA. Losses at the gene ends were 4 bases for V and 3 bases for J; bases not matched to a gene: 7.

The V call is TRBV7-2, the J call TRBJ2-1; 8 positions agree with TRBD2. V lost 3 bases and J lost 4; bases outside the gene matches: 5. Germline values: CDR1 SGHTA, CDR2 FQGNSA. The CDR3 has 15 amino acids. The CDR3 bases are TGTGCCAGCAGCTTCAGCGGGGGCTCTTACAATGAGCAGTTCTTC. Residues: CASSFSGGSYNEQFF. The full variable domain, with the rest looked up from reference TRBV7-2 and TRBJ2-1, is GAGVSQSPSNKVTEKGKDVELRCDPISGHTALYWYRQSLGQGLEFLIYFQGNSAPDKSGLPSDRFSAERTGGSVSTLTIQRTQQEDSAVYLCASSFSGGSYNEQFFGPGTRLTVL.

Comment on this clone: Other DNA sequences in this sample translate to the same CDR3. This chain uses TRBV7-9 with TRBJ2-7; D is possibly TRBD1 (6 bases). This CDR3 has 14 residues. Germline CDR1 SEHNR, CDR2 FQNEAQ (reference sequence). The V gene lost 3 bases and the J gene lost 2 bases, with 11 bases spanning the gap. The CDR3 sequence: CASSFGTPPYEQYF. Written as DNA, the CDR3 is TGTGCCAGCAGCTTTGGGACACCTCCCTACGAGCAGTACTTC.

The rearrangement uses TRBV7-3 and TRBJ1-1; D is ambiguous. Trimming took off 4 bases at V and 0 bases at J, with 6 bases between the two ends. CDR3 size: 13 residues. Germline V gives CDR1 SGHTA, CDR2 FQGTGA. The CDR3 DNA sequence: TGTGCCAGCAGCTCGCGTTTGAACACTGAAGCTTTCTTT. Its translation is CASSSRLNTEAFF.

J is TRBJ1-1 and V is TRBV18; D perhaps matches TRBD1 (6 bases). The CDR3 is 13 amino acids. Per the germline V gene, CDR1 is KGHSH and CDR2 is LQKENI. Trimming removed 4 bases from V and 0 bases from J, with 6 bases in between. Written as DNA, the CDR3 is TGTGCCAGCTCACAGGGGGTGAACACTGAAGCTTTCTTT. Translated, it gives CASSQGVNTEAFF.

The gene calls are TRBV6-5 and TRBJ2-1, with TRBD2 matching 7 bases. The CDR3 contains 13 residues. With V trimmed by 0 bases and J by 14 bases, 7 bases remained unmatched. Germline V gene data show CDR1 as MNHEY and CDR2 as SVGAGI. The CDR3 here is CASSYSIGGLKFF. The CDR3 coding sequence is TGTGCCAGCAGTTACTCAATCGGGGGGTTGAAGTTCTTC.

V usage is TRBV5-1 and J usage is TRBJ2-5; tentative D call: TRBD2 (6 bases). The CDR3 spans 14 residues. CDR1 and CDR2 from the germline V gene are SGHRS and YFSETQ. V was pared by 0 bases and J by 7 bases, with 13 bases between. The CDR3 is CASSLAGQGGTQYF. In nucleotides, the CDR3 is TGCGCCAGCAGCTTGGCCGGGCAGGGAGGGACCCAGTACTTC.

The rearrangement links TRBV29-1 to TRBJ2-3; no firm D call. V lost 0 bases to trimming and J lost 2 bases, with 3 bases between them. Germline CDR1 and CDR2: SQVTM and ANQGSEA. This CDR3 contains 12 residues. The DNA of the CDR3 is TGCAGCGTTGAAGACTCCACAGATACGCAGTATTTT. Encoded protein: CSVEDSTDTQYF.

The table lists this clone with a few counts. The chain links TRBV18 to TRBJ2-1; 8 nucleotides line up with TRBD1. Unmatched junction bases numbered 3, after V lost 3 bases and J lost 5 bases. The CDR3 contains 14 residues. Germline assignment: CDR1 KGHSH and CDR2 LQKENI. CDR3 DNA: TGTGCCAGCTCACCGGGACAGGTAAACAATGAGCAGTTCTTC. Protein product: CASSPGQVNNEQFF.

This chain joins TRBV7-9 and TRBJ2-7; 8 nucleotides align to TRBD2. J gave up 2 bases and V 5 bases, and 8 bases lay outside the gene matches. There are 15 residues in the CDR3. Germline CDR1 reads SEHNR; CDR2 reads FQNEAQ (reference sequence). The chain's CDR3 is CASSAYSGGPYEQYF. The DNA for the CDR3 is TGTGCCAGCAGCGCCTATTCGGGGGGGCCCTACGAGCAGTACTTC. Full variable domain (missing parts from reference TRBV7-9 and TRBJ2-7): DTGVSQNPRHKITKRGQNVTFRCDPISEHNRLYWYRQTLGQGPEFLTYFQNEAQLEKSRLLSDRFSAERPKGSFSTLEIQRTEQGDSAMYLCASSAYSGGPYEQYFGPGTRLTVT.

The chain couples TRBV7-9 to TRBJ2-7, with 8 bases aligning to TRBD1. Germline V CDR1 and CDR2: SEHNR, FQNEAQ (reference sequence). Trimming at V came to 1 base and at J to 2 bases, leaving 13 bases not matched to a gene. CDR3 length: 18 residues. CDR3 residues: CASSLGNGPGQEAYEQYF. The CDR3 DNA reads TGTGCCAGCAGCTTAGGAAACGGTCCGGGACAGGAAGCCTACGAGCAGTACTTC.

CDR3 protein: CATSKEGSLNEQFF. For the CDR3, the DNA is TGTGCCACCAGCAAGGAAGGGAGTCTCAATGAGCAGTTCTTC. This chain connects TRBV15 to TRBJ2-1; perhaps TRBD2 as D (5 bases). V was pared by 4 bases and J by 6 bases, with 13 bases between. CDR1 is LNHNV and CDR2 is YYDKDF in the germline V gene (reference sequence). This CDR3 has 14 amino acids.

The J gene is TRBJ1-5, the V gene TRBV19; TRBD1 agrees at 8 bases. This CDR3 is built from 12 residues. Germline trimming cut 9 bases from V and 4 bases from J; bases unmatched to any gene: 2. Looked up from germline, CDR1 is LNHDA and CDR2 is SQIVND (reference sequence). The CDR3 DNA sequence: TGTGCCAGCACAGGGGGGAATCAGCCCCAGCATTTT. Protein product: CASTGGNQPQHF. The variable domain in full, completed from reference TRBV19 and TRBJ1-5, reads DGGITQSPKYLFRKEGQNVTLSCEQNLNHDAMYWYRQDPGQGLRLIYYSQIVNDFQKGDIAEGYSVSREKKESFPLTVTSAQKNPTAFYLCASTGGNQPQHFGDGTRLSIL.

The rearrangement joins TRBV27 to TRBJ1-5; D uncertain. The CDR3 extends over 12 amino acids. Germline assignment: CDR1 MNHEY and CDR2 SMNVEV (reference sequence). V shed 6 bases and J shed 2 bases, with 5 bases lying between them. In DNA, the CDR3 is TGTGCCAGCAGCCAGGGCAATCAGCCCCAGCATTTT. It translates to CASSQGNQPQHF.

This chain uses TRBV30 with TRBJ1-2, with D maybe TRBD1 (5 bases). Germline CDR1 is GTSNPN and CDR2 is SVGIG (reference sequence). V was shortened by 1 base and J by 2 bases, with 14 bases between the two germline ends. The CDR3 consists of 15 residues. CDR3 protein: CAWSAFRAGNYGYTF. CDR3 DNA: TGTGCCTGGAGTGCCTTCAGGGCTGGGAACTATGGCTACACCTTC.